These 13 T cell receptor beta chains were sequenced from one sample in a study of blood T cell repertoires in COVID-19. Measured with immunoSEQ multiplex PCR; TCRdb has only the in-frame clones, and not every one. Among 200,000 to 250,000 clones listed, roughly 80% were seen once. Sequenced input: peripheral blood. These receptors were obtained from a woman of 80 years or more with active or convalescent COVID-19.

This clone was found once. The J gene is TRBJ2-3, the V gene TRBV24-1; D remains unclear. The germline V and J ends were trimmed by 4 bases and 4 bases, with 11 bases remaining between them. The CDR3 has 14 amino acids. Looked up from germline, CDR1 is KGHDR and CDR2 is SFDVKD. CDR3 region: CATSDPLLADTQYF. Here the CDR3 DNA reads TGTGCCACCAGTGACCCCCTACTGGCAGATACGCAGTATTTT.

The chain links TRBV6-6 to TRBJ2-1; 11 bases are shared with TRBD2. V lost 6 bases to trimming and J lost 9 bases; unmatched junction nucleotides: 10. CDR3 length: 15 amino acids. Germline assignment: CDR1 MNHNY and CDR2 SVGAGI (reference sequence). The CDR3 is CASSLLAGVPGEQFF. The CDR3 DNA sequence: TGTGCCAGCAGCCTACTAGCGGGAGTCCCGGGTGAGCAGTTCTTC.

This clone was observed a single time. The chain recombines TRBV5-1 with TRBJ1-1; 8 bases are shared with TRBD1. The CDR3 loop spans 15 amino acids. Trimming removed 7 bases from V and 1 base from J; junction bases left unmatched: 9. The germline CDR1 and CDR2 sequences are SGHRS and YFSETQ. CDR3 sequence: CASVRGGQENTEAFF. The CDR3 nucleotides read TGCGCCAGCGTTCGAGGGGGACAGGAGAACACTGAAGCTTTCTTT.

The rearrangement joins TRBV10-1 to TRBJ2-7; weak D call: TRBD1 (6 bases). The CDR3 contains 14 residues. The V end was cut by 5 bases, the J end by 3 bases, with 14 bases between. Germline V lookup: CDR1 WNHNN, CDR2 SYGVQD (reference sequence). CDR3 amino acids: CASSPHRAGYEQYF. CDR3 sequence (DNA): TGCGCCAGCAGTCCCCACAGGGCGGGCTACGAGCAGTACTTC.

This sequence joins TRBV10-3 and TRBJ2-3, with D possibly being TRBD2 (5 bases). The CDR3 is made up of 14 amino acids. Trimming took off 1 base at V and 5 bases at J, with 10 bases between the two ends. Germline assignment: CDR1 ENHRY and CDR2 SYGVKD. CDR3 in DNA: TGTGCCATCAGTGAGTACACCGGAGGAGATACGCAGTATTTT. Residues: CAISEYTGGDTQYF.

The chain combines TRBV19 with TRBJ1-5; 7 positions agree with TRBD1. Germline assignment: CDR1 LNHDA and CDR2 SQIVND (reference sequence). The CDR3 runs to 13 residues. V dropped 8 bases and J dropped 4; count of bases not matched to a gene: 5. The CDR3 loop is CASADRVNQPQHF. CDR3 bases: TGTGCCAGTGCAGACAGGGTGAATCAGCCCCAGCATTTT.

The CDR3 nucleotides read TGCGCCAGCAGCCAAGATGGCGGATATAGCAATCAGCCCCAGCATTTT. Translated, it gives CASSQDGGYSNQPQHF. The chain carries TRBV4-1 and TRBJ1-5; D not resolved. V was cut by 0 bases and J by 0 bases, with 9 bases left in between. The CDR3 is 16 amino acids. The germline V gene has CDR1 MGHRA and CDR2 YSYEKL.

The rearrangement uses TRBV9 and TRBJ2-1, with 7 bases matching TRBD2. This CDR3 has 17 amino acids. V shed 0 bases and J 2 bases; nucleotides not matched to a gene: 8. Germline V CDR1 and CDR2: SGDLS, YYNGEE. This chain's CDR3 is CASSVVYSGPPYNEQFF. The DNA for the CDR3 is TGTGCCAGCAGCGTAGTCTATAGCGGGCCTCCCTACAATGAGCAGTTCTTC. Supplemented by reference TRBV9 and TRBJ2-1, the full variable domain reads DSGVTQTPKHLITATGQRVTLRCSPRSGDLSVYWYQQSLDQGLQFLIQYYNGEERAKGNILERFSAQQFPDLHSELNLSSLELGDSALYFCASSVVYSGPPYNEQFFGPGTRLTVL.

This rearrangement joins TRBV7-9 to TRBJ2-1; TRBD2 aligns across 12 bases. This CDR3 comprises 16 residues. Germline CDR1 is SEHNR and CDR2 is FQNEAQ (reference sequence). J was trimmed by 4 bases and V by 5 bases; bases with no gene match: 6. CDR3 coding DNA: TGTGCCAGCAGCAAACGAGGACTAGCGGGGTACAATGAGCAGTTCTTC. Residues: CASSKRGLAGYNEQFF.

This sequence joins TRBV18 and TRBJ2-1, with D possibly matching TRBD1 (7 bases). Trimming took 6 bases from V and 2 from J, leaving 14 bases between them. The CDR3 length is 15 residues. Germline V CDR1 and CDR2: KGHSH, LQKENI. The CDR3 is CASSAGQLAYNEQFF. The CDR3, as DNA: TGTGCCAGCTCGGCGGGACAGCTAGCCTACAATGAGCAGTTCTTC. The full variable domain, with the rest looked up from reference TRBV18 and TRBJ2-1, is NAGVMQNPRHLVRRRGQEARLRCSPMKGHSHVYWYRQLPEEGLKFMVYLQKENIIDESGMPKERFSAEFPKEGPSILRIQQVVRGDSAAYFCASSAGQLAYNEQFFGPGTRLTVL.

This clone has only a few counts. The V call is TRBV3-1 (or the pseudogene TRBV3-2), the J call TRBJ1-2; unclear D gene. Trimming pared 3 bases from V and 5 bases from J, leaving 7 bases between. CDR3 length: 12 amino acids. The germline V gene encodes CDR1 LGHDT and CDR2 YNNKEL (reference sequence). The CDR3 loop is CASSQRQYGYTF. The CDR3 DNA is TGTGCCAGCAGCCAGCGGCAGTATGGCTACACCTTC.

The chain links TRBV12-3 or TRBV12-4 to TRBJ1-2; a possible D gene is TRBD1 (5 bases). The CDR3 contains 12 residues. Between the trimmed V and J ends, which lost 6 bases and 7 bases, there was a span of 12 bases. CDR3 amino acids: CASRRQGSGYTF. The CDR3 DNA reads TGTGCCAGCAGACGCCAGGGATCTGGCTACACCTTC.

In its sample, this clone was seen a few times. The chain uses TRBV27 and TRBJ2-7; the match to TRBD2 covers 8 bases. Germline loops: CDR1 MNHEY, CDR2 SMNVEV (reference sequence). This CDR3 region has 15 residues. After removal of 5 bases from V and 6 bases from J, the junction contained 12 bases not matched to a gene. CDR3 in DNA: TGTGCCAGCAGTCCGGGACTAGGAAACCCCCGCGAGCAGTACTTC. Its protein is CASSPGLGNPREQYF.